This T cell receptor (beta chain) was sequenced during a study of T-cell reconstitution after alpha-beta-depleted transplantation in children. A word on this clonotype: Antigen specificity is unknown.

Whole-study results and caveats: T-cell counts and diversity at one year following transplant were attributed mainly to newly produced T cells. Recipient T cells and thymic progenitors that survived were the source of the high TCRbeta diversity seen at day 60 in some patients. The study reportedly traced alpha-beta T cells about two months after transplant to several hundred expanded graft clones.

V lost 1 base and J lost 7, with 10 bases in between. The CDR3 is made up of 12 amino acids. Germline assignment: CDR1 DFQATT and CDR2 SNEGSKA (reference sequence). The library targeted TCRbeta and was prepared with unique molecular identifiers. From the PCR reads, TCRdb called clonotypes with MiXCR, one entry per CDR3 protein. The sample records about 980,000 distinct CDR3 sequences, roughly 29% being singletons. Material: PBMCs, mostly from graft donor cells, obtained 360 days after TCRalphabeta/CD19-depleted stem cell transplant. This sequence was found in a boy younger than two who had a stem cell transplant for SCID, so the T cells may come from the graft donor. The V call is TRBV20-1, the J call TRBJ1-1; no firm D call. CDR3 in amino acids: CSARVRRFEAFF. In DNA, the CDR3 is TGCAGTGCTAGAGTCCGTCGGTTTGAAGCTTTCTTT.